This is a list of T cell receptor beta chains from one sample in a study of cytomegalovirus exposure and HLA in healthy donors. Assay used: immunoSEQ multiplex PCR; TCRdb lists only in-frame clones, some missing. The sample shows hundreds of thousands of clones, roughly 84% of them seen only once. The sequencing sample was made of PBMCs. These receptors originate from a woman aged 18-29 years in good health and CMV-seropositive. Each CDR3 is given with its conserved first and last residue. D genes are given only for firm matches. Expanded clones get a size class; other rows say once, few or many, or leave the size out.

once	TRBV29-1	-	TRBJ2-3	CSVLGQIRDTQYF	TGCAGCGTCCTAGGACAGATTCGGGATACGCAGTATTTT
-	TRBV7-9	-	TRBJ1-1	CASSLVWRASHGMNTEAFF	TGTGCCAGCAGCTTAGTCTGGCGGGCCTCACATGGCATGAACACTGAAGCTTTCTTT
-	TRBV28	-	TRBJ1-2	CASKPGTILNYGYTF	TGTGCCAGCAAACCTGGGACTATACTTAACTATGGCTACACCTTC
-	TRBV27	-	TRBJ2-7	CASSFGGYEQYF	TGTGCCAGCAGTTTCGGGGGCTACGAGCAGTACTTC
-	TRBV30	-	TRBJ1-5	CAWSVQSNQPQHF	TGTGCCTGGAGTGTACAAAGCAATCAGCCCCAGCATTTT
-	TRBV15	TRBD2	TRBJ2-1	CATSRGLAGVNDEQFF	TGTGCCACCAGCAGGGGCTTAGCGGGAGTCAACGATGAGCAGTTCTTC
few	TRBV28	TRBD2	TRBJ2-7	CASREAGGLDEQYF	TGTGCCAGCAGGGAAGCGGGAGGGCTTGACGAGCAGTACTTC
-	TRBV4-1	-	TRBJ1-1	CASSQPGKGTEAFF	TGCGCCAGCAGCCAACCGGGGAAAGGCACTGAAGCTTTCTTT
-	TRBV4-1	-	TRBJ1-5	CASRTSGESKDQPQHF	TGCGCCAGCAGGACATCGGGGGAAAGTAAGGATCAGCCCCAGCATTTT
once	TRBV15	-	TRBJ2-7	CATSRLGSGTNYEQYF	TGTGCCACCAGCAGACTCGGTAGCGGAACAAACTACGAGCAGTACTTC
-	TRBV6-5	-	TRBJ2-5	CASSYGRVKTQYF	TGTGCCAGCAGTTATGGCAGGGTCAAGACCCAGTACTTC
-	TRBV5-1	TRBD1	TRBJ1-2	CASSLDRALYGYTF	TGCGCCAGCAGCCTGGACAGGGCTCTCTATGGCTACACCTTC
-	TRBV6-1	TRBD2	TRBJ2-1	CASSERPAGDNEQFF	TGTGCCAGCAGTGAGCGACCCGCGGGGGACAATGAGCAGTTCTTC
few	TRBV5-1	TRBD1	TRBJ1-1	CASSFATGYTEAFF	TGCGCCAGCAGCTTTGCGACAGGGTACACTGAAGCTTTCTTT
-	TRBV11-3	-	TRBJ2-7	CASSYHYEQYF	TGTGCCAGCAGCTATCACTACGAGCAGTACTTC
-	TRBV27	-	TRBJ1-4	CASSLSRMGNEKLFF	TGTGCCAGCAGTTTGAGCAGGATGGGTAATGAAAAACTGTTTTTT
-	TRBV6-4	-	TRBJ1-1	CASSDRSNTEAFF	TGTGCCAGCAGTGACCGAAGCAACACTGAAGCTTTCTTT
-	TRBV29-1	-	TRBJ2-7	CSVDQDYEQYF	TGCAGCGTTGATCAGGACTACGAGCAGTACTTC
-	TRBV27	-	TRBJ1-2	CASSPRSGNYGYTF	TGTGCCAGCAGCCCGAGGTCAGGGAACTATGGCTACACCTTC
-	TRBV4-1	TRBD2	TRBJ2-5	CASSQGLAGEETQYF	TGCGCCAGCAGCCAAGGACTAGCGGGAGAAGAGACCCAGTACTTC
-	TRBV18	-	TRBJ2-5	CASARQSQPETQYF	TGTGCCAGCGCCCGACAGAGCCAACCCGAGACCCAGTACTTC
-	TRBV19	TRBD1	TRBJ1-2	CASSGGTGVYGYTF	TGTGCCAGTAGTGGGGGGACAGGAGTTTATGGCTACACCTTC
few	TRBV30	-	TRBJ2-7	CAWSAGPRYEQYF	TGTGCCTGGAGCGCGGGGCCGCGCTACGAGCAGTACTTC
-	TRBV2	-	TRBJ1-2	CASRGGSMGGYTF	TGTGCCAGCAGGGGGGGGTCTATGGGAGGCTACACCTTC
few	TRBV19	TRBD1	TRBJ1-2	CASSIDPGTVYGYTF	TGTGCCAGTAGTATAGACCCCGGGACAGTCTATGGCTACACCTTC
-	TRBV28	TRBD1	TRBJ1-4	CASSTLTDRVFEPRSNEKLFF	TGTGCCAGCAGCACCCTAACCGACAGGGTTTTCGAGCCGAGAAGTAATGAAAAACTGTTTTTT